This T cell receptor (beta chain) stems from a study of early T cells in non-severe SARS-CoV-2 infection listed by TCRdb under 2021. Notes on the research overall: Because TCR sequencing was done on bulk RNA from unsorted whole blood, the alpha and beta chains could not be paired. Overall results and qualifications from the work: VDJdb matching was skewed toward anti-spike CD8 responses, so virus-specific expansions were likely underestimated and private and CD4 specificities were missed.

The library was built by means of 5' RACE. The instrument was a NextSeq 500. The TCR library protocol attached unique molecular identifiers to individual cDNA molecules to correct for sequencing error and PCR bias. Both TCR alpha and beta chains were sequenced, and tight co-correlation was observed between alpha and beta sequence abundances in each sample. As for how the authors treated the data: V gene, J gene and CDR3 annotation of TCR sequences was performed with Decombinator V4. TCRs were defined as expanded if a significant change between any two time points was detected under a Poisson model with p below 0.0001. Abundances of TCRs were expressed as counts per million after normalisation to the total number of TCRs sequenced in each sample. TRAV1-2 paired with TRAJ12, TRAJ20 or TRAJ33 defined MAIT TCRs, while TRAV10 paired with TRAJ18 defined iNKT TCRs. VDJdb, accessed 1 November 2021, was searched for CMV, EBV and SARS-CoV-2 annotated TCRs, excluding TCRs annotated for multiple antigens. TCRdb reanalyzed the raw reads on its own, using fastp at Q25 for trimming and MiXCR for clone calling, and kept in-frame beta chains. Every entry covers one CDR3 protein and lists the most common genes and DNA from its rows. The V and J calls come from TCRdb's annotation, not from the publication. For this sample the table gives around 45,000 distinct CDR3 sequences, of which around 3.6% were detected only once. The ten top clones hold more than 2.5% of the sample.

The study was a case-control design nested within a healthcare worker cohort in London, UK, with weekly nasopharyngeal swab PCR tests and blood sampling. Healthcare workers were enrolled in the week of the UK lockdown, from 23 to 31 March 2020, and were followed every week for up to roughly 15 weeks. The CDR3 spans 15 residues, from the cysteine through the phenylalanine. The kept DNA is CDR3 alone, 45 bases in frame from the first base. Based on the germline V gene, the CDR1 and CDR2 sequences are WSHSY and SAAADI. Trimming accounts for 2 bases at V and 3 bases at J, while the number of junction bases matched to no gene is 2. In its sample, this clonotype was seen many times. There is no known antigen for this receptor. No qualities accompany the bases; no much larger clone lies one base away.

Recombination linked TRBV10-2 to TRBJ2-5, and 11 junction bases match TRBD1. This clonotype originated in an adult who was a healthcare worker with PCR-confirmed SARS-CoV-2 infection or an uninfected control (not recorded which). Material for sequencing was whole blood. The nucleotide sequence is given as TGCGCCAGCAGTGAGCGGACAGGGGGCAAAGAGACCCAGTACTTC. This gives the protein CASSERTGGKETQYF.